Listed below are T cell receptor beta chains from one sample, sequenced in a study of beta chain features in type 1 diabetes. TCRdb keeps only in-frame clones here, not all; method: immunoSEQ multiplex PCR. The sample shows roughly 450,000 clones, approximately 15% of them seen only once. The material sequenced was naive CD4+ T cells from blood. Receptors originate from a man aged 25-45 years in good health. Each CDR3 is given without its conserved first and last residue.

TRBJ2-3 | TRBV4-3 | ASSQDGRGRTDTQY
TRBJ2-3 | TRBV7-2 | ASSLAGTRINTQY
TRBJ2-3 | TRBV13 | ASSLVTSSADTQY
TRBJ2-3 | TRBV18 | ASSPLQGLSTDTQY
TRBJ2-6 | TRBV30 | AWRKTLARPGANVLT
TRBJ2-2 | TRBV10-3 | ANSGGRNTGELF
TRBJ1-1 | TRBV4-3 | ASSQDGEGWNTEAF
TRBJ2-7 | TRBV9 | ASSVAAAPYEQY
TRBJ2-3 | TRBV6-4 | ASSGLSDTQY
TRBJ2-1 | TRBV4-3 | ASSQEFSVFEQF
TRBJ2-2 | TRBV5-1 | ASSPGLVPGELF
TRBJ2-7 | TRBV14 | ASSHGGIEQY
TRBJ2-2 | TRBV7-9 | ASAAQVGELF
TRBJ2-7 | TRBV7-2 | ASSNPGGTYEQY
TRBJ2-6 | TRBV21-1 | ASSKFIGANVLT
TRBJ2-3 | TRBV5-1 | ASSLEGLSANTDTQY
TRBJ2-5 | TRBV4-1 | ASTPHRGVETQY
TRBJ2-2 | TRBV29-1 | SVEVGPNTGELF
TRBJ1-1 | TRBV13 | ASSVIRDRGLDTEAF
TRBJ1-2 | TRBV9 | ASNMRQVNYGYT
TRBJ2-7 | TRBV11-2 | ASSLAPSEQY
TRBJ2-1 | TRBV5-4 | ASSVELAGYNEQF
TRBJ2-7 | TRBV23-1 | ASSPAWEQY
TRBJ2-6 | TRBV7-2 | ASSPPGTGANVLT
TRBJ2-5 | TRBV11-3 | ASSSTGRPLY
TRBJ2-7 | TRBV5-1 | ASSLGPELPRTEQY
TRBJ2-5 | TRBV7-9 | ASSFAQETQY
TRBJ2-7 | TRBV14 | ASRPSGVSLTGSEQY
TRBJ2-7 | TRBV5-1 | ASNLGPLYEQY
TRBJ2-5 | TRBV2 | ATGEGLGETQY
TRBJ2-7 | TRBV27 | ASSAGPGLPYEQY
TRBJ2-3 | TRBV2 | ASVVWTITDTQY
TRBJ2-1 | TRBV20-1 | SARFSYMEF
TRBJ2-3 | TRBV29-1 | SVVPGGSDTQY
TRBJ2-5 | TRBV7-6 | ASSLARETQY
TRBJ2-1 | TRBV29-1 | SVAGLAGGQNEQF
TRBJ1-4 | TRBV4-1 | ASSQDENRVREKLF
TRBJ2-5 | TRBV18 | ASSPTETQY
TRBJ1-1 | TRBV5-4 | ASSSLQANTEAF